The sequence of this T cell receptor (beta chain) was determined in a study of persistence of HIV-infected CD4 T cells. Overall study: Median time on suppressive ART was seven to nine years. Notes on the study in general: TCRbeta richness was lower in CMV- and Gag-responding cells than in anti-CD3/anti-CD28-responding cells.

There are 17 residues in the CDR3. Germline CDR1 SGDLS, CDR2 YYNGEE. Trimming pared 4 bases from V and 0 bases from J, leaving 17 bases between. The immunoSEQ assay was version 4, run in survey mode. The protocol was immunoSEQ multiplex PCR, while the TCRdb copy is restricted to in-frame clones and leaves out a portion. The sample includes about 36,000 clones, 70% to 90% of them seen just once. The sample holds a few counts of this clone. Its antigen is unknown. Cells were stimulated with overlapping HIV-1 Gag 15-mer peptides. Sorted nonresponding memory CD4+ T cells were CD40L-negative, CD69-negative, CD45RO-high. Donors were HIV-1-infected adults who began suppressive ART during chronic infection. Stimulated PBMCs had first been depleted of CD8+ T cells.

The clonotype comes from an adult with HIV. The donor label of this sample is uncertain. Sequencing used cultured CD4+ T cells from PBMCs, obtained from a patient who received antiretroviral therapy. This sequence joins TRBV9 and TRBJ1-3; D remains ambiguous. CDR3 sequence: CASSLKPSAHSGNTIYF. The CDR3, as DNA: TGTGCCAGCAGCCTCAAACCCTCTGCTCACTCTGGAAACACCATATATTTT.